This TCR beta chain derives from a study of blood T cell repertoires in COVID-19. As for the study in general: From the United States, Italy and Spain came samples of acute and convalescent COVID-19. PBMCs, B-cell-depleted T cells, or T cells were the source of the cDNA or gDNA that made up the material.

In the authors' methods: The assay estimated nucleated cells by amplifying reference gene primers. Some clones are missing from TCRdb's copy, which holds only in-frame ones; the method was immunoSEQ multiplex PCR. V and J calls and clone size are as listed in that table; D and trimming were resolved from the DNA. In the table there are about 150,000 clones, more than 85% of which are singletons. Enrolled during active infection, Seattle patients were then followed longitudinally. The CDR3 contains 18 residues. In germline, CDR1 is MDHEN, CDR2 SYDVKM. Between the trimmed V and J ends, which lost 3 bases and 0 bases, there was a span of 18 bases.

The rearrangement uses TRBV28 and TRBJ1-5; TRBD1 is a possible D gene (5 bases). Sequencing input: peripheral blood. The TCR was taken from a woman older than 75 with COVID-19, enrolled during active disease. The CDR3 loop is CASSLVVGAAYSNQPQHF. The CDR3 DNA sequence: TGTGCCAGCAGTTTGGTCGTTGGGGCTGCATATAGCAATCAGCCCCAGCATTTT. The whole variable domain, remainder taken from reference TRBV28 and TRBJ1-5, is DVKVTQSSRYLVKRTGEKVFLECVQDMDHENMFWYRQDPGLGLRLIYFSYDVKMKEKGDIPEGYSVSREKKERFSLILESASTNQTSMYLCASSLVVGAAYSNQPQHFGDGTRLSIL.